This T cell receptor (beta chain) is from a study of ipilimumab plus nivolumab after autologous stem cell transplantation. Clones were read by immunoSEQ multiplex PCR, and TCRdb kept only the in-frame ones, dropping some. This sample yields roughly 23,000 clones, of which nearly 75% are seen a single time; approximately 23% belongs to the top ten. Trimming pared 2 bases from V and 2 bases from J, leaving 9 bases between. The CDR3 sequence is 15 residues long. The germline CDR1 and CDR2 sequences are SGHTA and FQGNSA. This clone was detected a few times. The rearrangement links TRBV7-2 to TRBJ2-2; D is unclear. This sequence was found in a male donor with diffuse large B-cell lymphoma. This specimen consisted of PBMCs, obtained in a trial of ipilimumab plus nivolumab as post-transplant consolidation. The CDR3 sequence: CASSLFGSNTGELFF. CDR3 DNA sequence: TGTGCCAGCAGCTTATTTGGGTCAAACACCGGGGAGCTGTTTTTT.